This TCR beta chain was retrieved from a study of blood T cell repertoires in COVID-19. Study as a whole: The samples span acute and convalescent COVID-19 from the United States, Italy and Spain. Nucleic acid was either cDNA or gDNA, and it came from T cells, B-cell-depleted T cells, or PBMCs.

Under the authors' procedure: Amplification with reference gene primers provided the estimates of nucleated cell counts. The assay was immunoSEQ multiplex PCR, and TCRdb's table has in-frame clones only and misses some. The V and J calls and clone size come from that table; D and trimming were worked out from the DNA. The sample yields around 220,000 clones, 82% seen once. Trimming removed 3 bases at V and 2 bases at J, with 17 bases between. The CDR3 is 15 amino acids. Germline V CDR1 and CDR2: GTSNPN, SVGIG (reference sequence). Specimen: peripheral blood. This TCR derives from a woman aged 80 or over with active or convalescent COVID-19. The chain employs TRBV30 and TRBJ2-7; possible D gene TRBD1, 6 bases. CDR3 protein: CAWRGTGKGTYEQYF. DNA for the CDR3: TGTGCCTGGAGGGGAACAGGGAAGGGCACCTACGAGCAGTACTTC.